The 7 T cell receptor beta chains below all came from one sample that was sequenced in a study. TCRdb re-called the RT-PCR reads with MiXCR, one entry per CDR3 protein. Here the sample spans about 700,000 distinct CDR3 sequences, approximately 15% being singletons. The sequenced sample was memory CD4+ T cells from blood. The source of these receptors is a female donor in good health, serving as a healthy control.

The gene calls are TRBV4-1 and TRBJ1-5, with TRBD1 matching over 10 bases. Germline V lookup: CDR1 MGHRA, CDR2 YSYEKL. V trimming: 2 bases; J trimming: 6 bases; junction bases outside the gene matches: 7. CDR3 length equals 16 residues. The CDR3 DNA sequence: TGCGCCAGCAGCCAACCCTGGACAGGGGGACTTCAGCCCCAGCATTTT. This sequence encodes CASSQPWTGGLQPQHF.

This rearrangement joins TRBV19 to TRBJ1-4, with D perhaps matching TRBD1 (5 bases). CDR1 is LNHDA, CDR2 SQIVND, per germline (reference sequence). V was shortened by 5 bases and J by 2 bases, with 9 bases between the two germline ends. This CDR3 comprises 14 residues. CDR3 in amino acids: CASSATVTNEKLFF. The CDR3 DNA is TGTGCCAGTAGTGCGACAGTGACTAATGAAAAACTGTTTTTT. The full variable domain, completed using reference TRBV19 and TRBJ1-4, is DGGITQSPKYLFRKEGQNVTLSCEQNLNHDAMYWYRQDPGQGLRLIYYSQIVNDFQKGDIAEGYSVSREKKESFPLTVTSAQKNPTAFYLCASSATVTNEKLFFGSGTQLSVL.

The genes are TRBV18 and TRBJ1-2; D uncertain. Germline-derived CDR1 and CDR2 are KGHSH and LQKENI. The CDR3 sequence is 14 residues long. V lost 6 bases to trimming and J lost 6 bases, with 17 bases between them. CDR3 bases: TGTGCCAGCTCGTCACAAGCACCAGTAAATGGCTACACCTTC. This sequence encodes CASSSQAPVNGYTF.

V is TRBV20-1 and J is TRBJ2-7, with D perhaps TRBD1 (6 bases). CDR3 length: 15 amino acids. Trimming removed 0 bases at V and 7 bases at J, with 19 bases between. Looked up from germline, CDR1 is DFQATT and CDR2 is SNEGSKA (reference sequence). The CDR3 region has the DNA TGCAGTGCTAGAGATTTTGGCAGGGGAATCGAAGAGCAGTACTTC. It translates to CSARDFGRGIEEQYF.

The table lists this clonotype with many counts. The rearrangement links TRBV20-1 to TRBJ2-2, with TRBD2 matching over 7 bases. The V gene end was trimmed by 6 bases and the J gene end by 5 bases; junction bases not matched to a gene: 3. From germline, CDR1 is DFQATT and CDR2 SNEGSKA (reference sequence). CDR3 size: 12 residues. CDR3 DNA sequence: TGCAGTGCCGGGGAGGGTACCGGGGAGCTGTTTTTT. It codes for CSAGEGTGELFF.

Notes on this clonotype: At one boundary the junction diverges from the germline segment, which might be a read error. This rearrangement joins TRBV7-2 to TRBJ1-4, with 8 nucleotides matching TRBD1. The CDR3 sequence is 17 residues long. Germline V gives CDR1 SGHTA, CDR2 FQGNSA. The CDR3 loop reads CASSQHQQGAANENLFF. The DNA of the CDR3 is TGTGCCAGCAGTCAACACCAGCAGGGGGCGGCTAATGAAAACCTGTTTTTT.

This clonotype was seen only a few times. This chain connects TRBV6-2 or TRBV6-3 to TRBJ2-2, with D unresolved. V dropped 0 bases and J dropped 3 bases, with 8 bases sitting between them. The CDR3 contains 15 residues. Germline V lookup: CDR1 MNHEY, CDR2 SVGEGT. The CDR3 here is CASSYSIGYTGELFF. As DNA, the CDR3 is TGTGCCAGCAGTTACTCGATAGGATACACCGGGGAGCTGTTTTTT.